The rows below give T cell receptor beta chains drawn from one sample of a study of T cell responses to AZD1222 COVID-19 vaccine. This table comes from immunoSEQ multiplex PCR, and its TCRdb copy is limited to in-frame clones, with some not included. The table lists about 100,000 clones, 80% to 90% of them singletons. The sample in question was peripheral blood, obtained on day 0 of AZD1222 vaccination. These receptors originate from an adult in good health. Both conserved end residues are part of each CDR3. The D gene is left open where the match is weak. Size is omitted from some rows. Given values are once, few, many or a class for expanded clones.

d_call: TRBD1
v_call: TRBV7-2
j_call: TRBJ1-5
clone_size: .
cdr3_aa: CASSSPTGVGQPQHF
cdr3_nt: TGTGCCAGCAGTTCTCCAACAGGGGTCGGTCAGCCCCAGCATTTT

d_call: TRBD2
v_call: TRBV5-4
j_call: TRBJ2-7
clone_size: many
cdr3_aa: CATAGLIGGEALSYEQYF
cdr3_nt: TGTGCCACCGCAGGACTGATTGGGGGGGAGGCGCTATCCTACGAGCAGTACTTC

d_call: .
v_call: TRBV4-2
j_call: TRBJ2-3
clone_size: few
cdr3_aa: CASSQFTSTDTQYF
cdr3_nt: TGTGCCAGCAGCCAATTTACTAGCACAGATACGCAGTATTTT

d_call: TRBD2
v_call: TRBV5-1
j_call: TRBJ2-2
clone_size: few
cdr3_aa: CASRRLAGTGELFF
cdr3_nt: TGCGCCAGCAGGCGACTAGCGGGCACCGGGGAGCTGTTTTTT

d_call: .
v_call: TRBV7-2
j_call: TRBJ2-1
clone_size: .
cdr3_aa: CASSFSGVEQFF
cdr3_nt: TGTGCCAGCAGCTTTTCGGGAGTTGAGCAGTTCTTC

d_call: .
v_call: TRBV6-5
j_call: TRBJ2-7
clone_size: .
cdr3_aa: CASSPGTYTAYEQYF
cdr3_nt: TGTGCCAGCAGCCCCGGGACTTACACCGCCTACGAGCAGTACTTC

d_call: .
v_call: TRBV7-8
j_call: TRBJ2-3
clone_size: .
cdr3_aa: CASSFGTGINTDTQYF
cdr3_nt: TGTGCCAGCAGCTTCGGCACAGGGATCAATACAGATACGCAGTATTTT

d_call: .
v_call: TRBV6-6
j_call: TRBJ2-7
clone_size: .
cdr3_aa: CASSYSPLSYEQYF
cdr3_nt: TGTGCCAGCAGTTACTCGCCGCTCTCCTACGAGCAGTACTTC

d_call: .
v_call: TRBV27
j_call: TRBJ2-1
clone_size: .
cdr3_aa: CASSLNQDSSYNEQFF
cdr3_nt: TGTGCCAGCAGTTTAAATCAGGACTCGTCATACAATGAGCAGTTCTTC

d_call: TRBD1
v_call: TRBV6-6
j_call: TRBJ2-5
clone_size: .
cdr3_aa: CASVRQGAGETQYF
cdr3_nt: TGTGCCAGCGTAAGACAGGGGGCAGGGGAGACCCAGTACTTC

d_call: .
v_call: TRBV30
j_call: TRBJ1-5
clone_size: once
cdr3_aa: CAWGTGLEQPQHF
cdr3_nt: TGTGCCTGGGGCACAGGGTTGGAGCAGCCCCAGCATTTT

d_call: TRBD1
v_call: TRBV18
j_call: TRBJ1-5
clone_size: once
cdr3_aa: CASSPDRVGQPQHF
cdr3_nt: TGTGCCAGCTCACCGGACAGGGTTGGTCAGCCCCAGCATTTT

d_call: TRBD2
v_call: TRBV4-2
j_call: TRBJ2-3
clone_size: .
cdr3_aa: CASSPKTSGGAEDTQYF
cdr3_nt: TGTGCCAGCAGCCCCAAAACTAGCGGGGGGGCCGAGGATACGCAGTATTTT

d_call: .
v_call: TRBV5-1
j_call: TRBJ1-5
clone_size: .
cdr3_aa: CASSLDAGGNQPQHF
cdr3_nt: TGCGCCAGCAGCCTAGACGCAGGGGGCAATCAGCCCCAGCATTTT

d_call: TRBD1
v_call: TRBV7-3
j_call: TRBJ2-7
clone_size: .
cdr3_aa: CASSIGQGRHEQYF
cdr3_nt: TGTGCCAGCAGCATCGGACAGGGTAGGCACGAGCAGTACTTC

d_call: .
v_call: TRBV6-5
j_call: TRBJ1-1
clone_size: .
cdr3_aa: CASSYSGSMNTEAFF
cdr3_nt: TGTGCCAGCAGTTACTCGGGGAGCATGAACACTGAAGCTTTCTTT

d_call: .
v_call: TRBV7-9
j_call: TRBJ1-1
clone_size: .
cdr3_aa: CASSFGAANTEAFF
cdr3_nt: TGTGCCAGCAGCTTTGGGGCGGCGAACACTGAAGCTTTCTTT

d_call: .
v_call: TRBV24-1
j_call: TRBJ2-4
clone_size: once
cdr3_aa: CATGYRAPAKNIQYF
cdr3_nt: TGTGCCACCGGCTACAGGGCTCCCGCCAAAAACATTCAGTACTTC

d_call: TRBD1
v_call: TRBV5-1
j_call: TRBJ1-3
clone_size: .
cdr3_aa: CASSQGGGGSGNTIYF
cdr3_nt: TGCGCCAGCAGCCAGGGGGGTGGAGGATCTGGAAACACCATATATTTT

d_call: TRBD2
v_call: TRBV5-1
j_call: TRBJ2-3
clone_size: .
cdr3_aa: CASSLRTSGGLTDTQYF
cdr3_nt: TGCGCCAGCAGCTTACGGACTAGCGGGGGGCTCACAGATACGCAGTATTTT

d_call: TRBD1
v_call: TRBV11-3
j_call: TRBJ1-1
clone_size: .
cdr3_aa: CASSSGQGGTGEAFF
cdr3_nt: TGTGCCAGCAGCTCAGGACAGGGGGGTACCGGTGAAGCTTTCTTT

d_call: .
v_call: TRBV6-5
j_call: TRBJ2-7
clone_size: .
cdr3_aa: CASRTDSYEQYF
cdr3_nt: TGTGCCAGCAGGACGGATTCCTACGAGCAGTACTTC

d_call: .
v_call: TRBV11-2
j_call: TRBJ1-1
clone_size: .
cdr3_aa: CASSLQMNTEAFF
cdr3_nt: TGTGCCAGCAGCCTACAGATGAACACTGAAGCTTTCTTT

d_call: .
v_call: TRBV7-8
j_call: TRBJ1-5
clone_size: .
cdr3_aa: CASSSGQFNQPQHF
cdr3_nt: TGTGCCAGCAGCTCCGGACAGTTCAATCAGCCCCAGCATTTT

d_call: .
v_call: TRBV27
j_call: TRBJ1-1
clone_size: .
cdr3_aa: CASSRSGTEAFF
cdr3_nt: TGTGCCAGCAGCCGGTCGGGAACTGAAGCTTTCTTT

d_call: .
v_call: TRBV6-6
j_call: TRBJ1-3
clone_size: .
cdr3_aa: CASSYGGNTIYF
cdr3_nt: TGTGCCAGCAGTTACGGAGGAAACACCATATATTTT

d_call: TRBD1
v_call: TRBV7-9
j_call: TRBJ1-2
clone_size: .
cdr3_aa: CASSFGQVRYGYTF
cdr3_nt: TGTGCCAGCAGCTTCGGACAGGTTCGCTATGGCTACACCTTC

d_call: TRBD1
v_call: TRBV4-2
j_call: TRBJ1-3
clone_size: .
cdr3_aa: CASSQGTGEDTIYF
cdr3_nt: TGTGCCAGCAGCCAAGGGACAGGGGAGGACACCATATATTTT

d_call: .
v_call: TRBV30
j_call: TRBJ2-2
clone_size: .
cdr3_aa: CAWSVLTGGELFF
cdr3_nt: TGTGCCTGGAGTGTACTTACCGGCGGGGAGCTGTTTTTT

d_call: TRBD2
v_call: TRBV6-4
j_call: TRBJ2-7
clone_size: .
cdr3_aa: CASSAVAGYEQYF
cdr3_nt: TGTGCCAGCAGTGCTGTAGCGGGGTACGAGCAGTACTTC

d_call: TRBD2
v_call: TRBV5-5
j_call: TRBJ2-1
clone_size: .
cdr3_aa: CASSRPGGGRNEQFF
cdr3_nt: TGTGCCAGCAGCCGCCCGGGCGGGGGGAGGAATGAGCAGTTCTTC

d_call: TRBD2
v_call: TRBV9
j_call: TRBJ2-1
clone_size: .
cdr3_aa: CASSGLAGEDEQFF
cdr3_nt: TGTGCCAGCAGCGGACTAGCGGGAGAAGATGAGCAGTTCTTC

d_call: .
v_call: TRBV3-1/TRBV3-2
j_call: TRBJ1-4
clone_size: .
cdr3_aa: CASSLVGGLGEKLFF
cdr3_nt: TGTGCCAGCAGCCTCGTGGGGGGTCTAGGTGAAAAACTGTTTTTT

d_call: .
v_call: TRBV4-2
j_call: TRBJ2-2
clone_size: .
cdr3_aa: CASSQTGQNTGELFF
cdr3_nt: TGTGCCAGCAGCCAAACGGGACAAAACACCGGGGAGCTGTTTTTT

d_call: TRBD1
v_call: TRBV2
j_call: TRBJ2-2
clone_size: .
cdr3_aa: CASRTAQGVGELFF
cdr3_nt: TGTGCCAGCCGGACAGCCCAGGGGGTAGGGGAGCTGTTTTTT

d_call: .
v_call: TRBV15
j_call: TRBJ1-4
clone_size: .
cdr3_aa: CATSREVIDEKLFF
cdr3_nt: TGTGCCACCAGCAGAGAGGTCATAGATGAAAAACTGTTTTTT

d_call: TRBD2
v_call: TRBV6-5
j_call: TRBJ2-5
clone_size: .
cdr3_aa: CASSNFPGGRETQYF
cdr3_nt: TGTGCCAGCAGTAATTTCCCGGGGGGGCGGGAGACCCAGTACTTC

d_call: .
v_call: TRBV18
j_call: TRBJ1-1
clone_size: .
cdr3_aa: CASSPTNTEAFF
cdr3_nt: TGTGCCAGCTCACCTACGAACACTGAAGCTTTCTTT

d_call: TRBD2
v_call: TRBV7-9
j_call: TRBJ2-1
clone_size: .
cdr3_aa: CASSNRTSGYNEQFF
cdr3_nt: TGTGCCAGCAGCAATAGGACTAGCGGCTACAATGAGCAGTTCTTC

d_call: TRBD1
v_call: TRBV19
j_call: TRBJ1-3
clone_size: once
cdr3_aa: CASSGGQFSGNTIYF
cdr3_nt: TGTGCCAGTAGTGGGGGACAGTTCTCTGGAAACACCATATATTTT

d_call: .
v_call: TRBV15
j_call: TRBJ2-7
clone_size: .
cdr3_aa: CATSRGAGNSHEQYF
cdr3_nt: TGTGCCACCAGCAGAGGGGCAGGGAATAGCCACGAGCAGTACTTC

d_call: TRBD2
v_call: TRBV27
j_call: TRBJ2-3
clone_size: .
cdr3_aa: CASSSLAGAPGGPYTQYF
cdr3_nt: TGTGCCAGCAGTTCGCTAGCGGGAGCCCCGGGCGGCCCCTATACGCAGTATTTT

d_call: .
v_call: TRBV29-1
j_call: TRBJ1-1
clone_size: .
cdr3_aa: CSVNRDDTEAFF
cdr3_nt: TGCAGCGTTAACAGGGATGACACTGAAGCTTTCTTT

d_call: TRBD1
v_call: TRBV6-5
j_call: TRBJ2-1
clone_size: .
cdr3_aa: CASRYDRDSYNEQFF
cdr3_nt: TGTGCCAGCAGGTATGACAGGGACTCCTACAATGAGCAGTTCTTC

d_call: .
v_call: TRBV5-4
j_call: TRBJ2-5
clone_size: .
cdr3_aa: CASSLYVDREETQYF
cdr3_nt: TGTGCCAGCAGCTTGTACGTTGACCGCGAGGAGACCCAGTACTTC

d_call: .
v_call: TRBV2
j_call: TRBJ1-4
clone_size: .
cdr3_aa: CASSEIGRGANEKLFF
cdr3_nt: TGTGCCAGCAGTGAAATCGGGAGGGGAGCTAATGAAAAACTGTTTTTT

d_call: TRBD1
v_call: TRBV7-8
j_call: TRBJ1-3
clone_size: .
cdr3_aa: CASSPTQGAGNTIYF
cdr3_nt: TGTGCCAGCAGCCCAACGCAGGGGGCTGGAAACACCATATATTTT

d_call: .
v_call: TRBV3-1/TRBV3-2
j_call: TRBJ1-3
clone_size: .
cdr3_aa: CASSQGGRNTIYF
cdr3_nt: TGTGCCAGCAGCCAAGGAGGGCGAAACACCATATATTTT

d_call: .
v_call: TRBV6-5
j_call: TRBJ2-2
clone_size: .
cdr3_aa: CASTRLTGSTGELFF
cdr3_nt: TGTGCCAGCACGCGCTTAACAGGGAGCACCGGGGAGCTGTTTTTT

d_call: TRBD1
v_call: TRBV6-5
j_call: TRBJ2-1
clone_size: once
cdr3_aa: CASSYSMQGASNEQFF
cdr3_nt: TGTGCCAGCAGTTACTCGATGCAGGGGGCTAGCAATGAGCAGTTCTTC

d_call: .
v_call: TRBV5-4
j_call: TRBJ2-7
clone_size: .
cdr3_aa: CASSLDLRTEGYEQYF
cdr3_nt: TGTGCCAGCAGCTTGGATTTGCGGACAGAGGGGTACGAGCAGTACTTC

d_call: TRBD1
v_call: TRBV5-4
j_call: TRBJ2-5
clone_size: .
cdr3_aa: CACSRDRDQGETQYF
cdr3_nt: TGTGCCTGCAGTAGAGACAGGGACCAAGGGGAGACCCAGTACTTC

d_call: .
v_call: TRBV6-5
j_call: TRBJ1-1
clone_size: few
cdr3_aa: CASRVSANTEAFF
cdr3_nt: TGTGCCAGCAGAGTGTCCGCGAACACTGAAGCTTTCTTT

d_call: .
v_call: TRBV4-2
j_call: TRBJ1-5
clone_size: .
cdr3_aa: CASSVGSQPQHF
cdr3_nt: TGTGCCAGCAGCGTAGGGAGTCAGCCCCAGCATTTT

d_call: .
v_call: TRBV19
j_call: TRBJ2-3
clone_size: .
cdr3_aa: CASTPTWEEIGTDTQYF
cdr3_nt: TGTGCCAGTACCCCAACCTGGGAGGAGATTGGGACAGATACGCAGTATTTT

d_call: .
v_call: TRBV12-5
j_call: TRBJ1-5
clone_size: once
cdr3_aa: CASGLYTANQPQHF
cdr3_nt: TGTGCTAGTGGTTTGTATACAGCCAATCAGCCCCAGCATTTT

d_call: TRBD1
v_call: TRBV4-1
j_call: TRBJ2-1
clone_size: .
cdr3_aa: CASSPEGAPYNEQFF
cdr3_nt: TGCGCCAGCAGCCCCGAGGGGGCCCCCTACAATGAGCAGTTCTTC